This is a list of T cell receptor beta chains from one sample in a study of blood T cell repertoires in COVID-19. Sequenced by immunoSEQ multiplex PCR; TCRdb stores in-frame clones only, minus some. Seen here are 100,000 to 150,000 clones, about 89% observed once, and the top ten hold around 4.5%. The source material was peripheral blood. The receptors were gathered from a man in his sixties with COVID-19, enrolled during active disease. Both conserved end residues are part of each CDR3. Fields, in order: V gene, D gene, clone size, J gene, CDR3 DNA, CDR3 protein. The D gene is left open where the match is weak. Expanded clones get a size class; other rows say once, few or many, or leave the size out.

v_gene: TRBV29-1
d_gene: -
abundance: once
j_gene: TRBJ2-7
CDR3nt: TGCAGCGCAGACAGCCAGTTCTCAAGCGAGCAGTACTTC
CDR3aa: CSADSQFSSEQYF

v_gene: TRBV6-5
d_gene: TRBD2
abundance: -
j_gene: TRBJ2-1
CDR3nt: TGTGCCAGCAGTCTACGACTAGCGGGGGGGGCGAAGCAGTTCTTC
CDR3aa: CASSLRLAGGAKQFF

v_gene: TRBV5-4
d_gene: -
abundance: -
j_gene: TRBJ2-7
CDR3nt: TGTGCCAGCAGCTTAGAGGCGACTTACGAGCAGTACTTC
CDR3aa: CASSLEATYEQYF

v_gene: TRBV27
d_gene: -
abundance: once
j_gene: TRBJ2-3
CDR3nt: TGTGCCAGCAGTCTCCCTGTAGGAGGTACGCAGTATTTT
CDR3aa: CASSLPVGGTQYF

v_gene: TRBV2
d_gene: -
abundance: -
j_gene: TRBJ1-1
CDR3nt: TGTGCCAGCATGAGAGGGGGCACTGAAGCTTTCTTT
CDR3aa: CASMRGGTEAFF

v_gene: TRBV10-3
d_gene: TRBD1
abundance: -
j_gene: TRBJ2-7
CDR3nt: TGTGCCATCAGTGAGTCGAGGGGGCCGCCACCCGGCGAGCAGTACTTC
CDR3aa: CAISESRGPPPGEQYF

v_gene: TRBV19
d_gene: -
abundance: -
j_gene: TRBJ1-1
CDR3nt: TGTGCCAGTAGTACAGGACAGTTCACTGAAGCTTTCTTT
CDR3aa: CASSTGQFTEAFF

v_gene: TRBV7-2
d_gene: TRBD1
abundance: -
j_gene: TRBJ1-3
CDR3nt: TGTGCCAGCAGCCCGCAAGGGACAGCCTCTGGAAACACCATATATTTT
CDR3aa: CASSPQGTASGNTIYF

v_gene: TRBV5-1
d_gene: -
abundance: -
j_gene: TRBJ1-3
CDR3nt: TGCGCCAGCAGCGCACAAGGGGAGGGGAGAAACACCATATATTTT
CDR3aa: CASSAQGEGRNTIYF

v_gene: TRBV6-4
d_gene: TRBD1
abundance: -
j_gene: TRBJ1-2
CDR3nt: TGTGCCAGCAGTGACAGGGGGCAAGGCTACACCTTC
CDR3aa: CASSDRGQGYTF

v_gene: TRBV5-8
d_gene: TRBD2
abundance: once
j_gene: TRBJ2-2
CDR3nt: TGTGCCAGCAGCTTTGGCGGGGGGGGCAACACCGGGGAGCTGTTTTTT
CDR3aa: CASSFGGGGNTGELFF

v_gene: TRBV3-1/TRBV3-2
d_gene: -
abundance: -
j_gene: TRBJ1-5
CDR3nt: TGTGCCAGCAGCCAAACAGGTCAGCCCCAGCATTTT
CDR3aa: CASSQTGQPQHF

v_gene: TRBV28
d_gene: -
abundance: few
j_gene: TRBJ1-6
CDR3nt: TGTGCCAGCAGTCCGGGACTGGATTCACCCCTCCACTTT
CDR3aa: CASSPGLDSPLHF

v_gene: TRBV5-6
d_gene: TRBD2
abundance: -
j_gene: TRBJ2-5
CDR3nt: TGTGCCAGCAGCACCCCGGGTACTAGCGGGCAAGAGACCCAGTACTTC
CDR3aa: CASSTPGTSGQETQYF

v_gene: TRBV11-2
d_gene: TRBD1
abundance: -
j_gene: TRBJ2-7
CDR3nt: TGTGCCAGCAGCACGTGGGACAGGGGCCTTTCTCGCTACGAGCAGTACTTC
CDR3aa: CASSTWDRGLSRYEQYF

v_gene: TRBV7-6
d_gene: -
abundance: -
j_gene: TRBJ1-3
CDR3nt: TGTGCCAGCAGCTTAGGGGGACACTCTGGAAACACCATATATTTT
CDR3aa: CASSLGGHSGNTIYF

v_gene: TRBV4-1
d_gene: -
abundance: -
j_gene: TRBJ2-1
CDR3nt: TGCGCCAGCAGCCCGGGGAAGGGCGATCCCACCTACAATGAGCAGTTCTTC
CDR3aa: CASSPGKGDPTYNEQFF

v_gene: TRBV14
d_gene: -
abundance: -
j_gene: TRBJ1-5
CDR3nt: TGTGCCAGCAGCCAAGGACACGGCAATCAGCCCCAGCATTTT
CDR3aa: CASSQGHGNQPQHF

v_gene: TRBV5-1
d_gene: TRBD1
abundance: once
j_gene: TRBJ2-1
CDR3nt: TGCGCCAGCAGCACTCCCGGACAGGAGATCTACAATGAGCAGTTCTTC
CDR3aa: CASSTPGQEIYNEQFF

v_gene: TRBV28
d_gene: TRBD1
abundance: -
j_gene: TRBJ1-4
CDR3nt: TGTGCCAGCAGTTTATCTGGGACAGGTGAAAAACTGTTTTTT
CDR3aa: CASSLSGTGEKLFF

v_gene: TRBV3-1/TRBV3-2
d_gene: -
abundance: -
j_gene: TRBJ1-6
CDR3nt: TGTGCCAGCAGCCATCAGGGGCAAAATTCACCCCTCCACTTT
CDR3aa: CASSHQGQNSPLHF

v_gene: TRBV19
d_gene: -
abundance: -
j_gene: TRBJ1-6
CDR3nt: TGTGCCAGTAGTATGGACAGCCAGAATTCACCCCTCCACTTT
CDR3aa: CASSMDSQNSPLHF

v_gene: TRBV5-4
d_gene: TRBD1
abundance: -
j_gene: TRBJ2-2
CDR3nt: TGTGCCAGCAGCTTAGGCAGGGGGCCCACCGGGGAGCTGTTTTTT
CDR3aa: CASSLGRGPTGELFF

v_gene: TRBV29-1
d_gene: -
abundance: -
j_gene: TRBJ2-2
CDR3nt: TGCAGCGTTGAATCCCTGACAGAAGCGAACACCGGGGAGCTGTTTTTT
CDR3aa: CSVESLTEANTGELFF

v_gene: TRBV7-8
d_gene: TRBD1
abundance: -
j_gene: TRBJ1-1
CDR3nt: TGTGCCAGCAGCTCATCCGGGACAGGGGGTTCGAACACTGAAGCTTTCTTT
CDR3aa: CASSSSGTGGSNTEAFF

v_gene: TRBV15
d_gene: TRBD1
abundance: once
j_gene: TRBJ1-5
CDR3nt: TGTGCCACCAGCCCCTTCGACAGGGGCGACAATCGGCCCCAGCATTTT
CDR3aa: CATSPFDRGDNRPQHF

v_gene: TRBV28
d_gene: TRBD1
abundance: few
j_gene: TRBJ1-1
CDR3nt: TGTGCCAGCATAATAACAGGGGGCGTCGGGACTGAAGCTTTCTTT
CDR3aa: CASIITGGVGTEAFF

v_gene: TRBV4-2
d_gene: TRBD1
abundance: -
j_gene: TRBJ1-5
CDR3nt: TGTGCCAGCAGCCAACGCCCCGGGACAGGGGTTCGAGGGGACCTCGGCAATCAGCCCCAGCATTTT
CDR3aa: CASSQRPGTGVRGDLGNQPQHF

v_gene: TRBV11-2
d_gene: -
abundance: -
j_gene: TRBJ1-1
CDR3nt: TGTGCCAGCAGCTACACAGGGTACACTGAAGCTTTCTTT
CDR3aa: CASSYTGYTEAFF

v_gene: TRBV11-3
d_gene: TRBD2
abundance: -
j_gene: TRBJ2-3
CDR3nt: TGTGCCAGCAGCTTAGGACGCGGGCGGGGGGGTGCCACAGATACGCAGTATTTT
CDR3aa: CASSLGRGRGGATDTQYF

v_gene: TRBV19
d_gene: -
abundance: -
j_gene: TRBJ1-1
CDR3nt: TGTGCCAGTAGTAAGGGATGGCAGGGAAGAACTGAAGCTTTCTTT
CDR3aa: CASSKGWQGRTEAFF

v_gene: TRBV6-5
d_gene: -
abundance: -
j_gene: TRBJ2-2
CDR3nt: TGTGCCAGCAGTTACCAAGGGACAAACGGGGAGCTGTTTTTT
CDR3aa: CASSYQGTNGELFF

v_gene: TRBV5-4
d_gene: -
abundance: -
j_gene: TRBJ1-2
CDR3nt: TGTGCCAGCAGCCCCTCACCGGGGGGCGGGGGCTACACCTTC
CDR3aa: CASSPSPGGGGYTF

v_gene: TRBV5-8
d_gene: TRBD1
abundance: -
j_gene: TRBJ1-2
CDR3nt: TGTGCCAGCAGCGTTAGAACAGGGGGCGCCTGGGGCTACACCTTC
CDR3aa: CASSVRTGGAWGYTF

v_gene: TRBV4-2
d_gene: -
abundance: -
j_gene: TRBJ2-3
CDR3nt: TGTGCCAGCAGCAACGGGGGCGGGAGCCCAGGCACAGATACGCAGTATTTT
CDR3aa: CASSNGGGSPGTDTQYF

v_gene: TRBV11-2
d_gene: -
abundance: -
j_gene: TRBJ2-7
CDR3nt: TGTGCCAGCAGCTTGGGGGGACAGTACGAGCAGTACTTC
CDR3aa: CASSLGGQYEQYF

v_gene: TRBV9
d_gene: -
abundance: -
j_gene: TRBJ1-2
CDR3nt: TGTGCCAGCAGCACACTAAGCGTTGACCTACGATCCCCTACAGGTGACTATGGCTACACCTTC
CDR3aa: CASSTLSVDLRSPTGDYGYTF

v_gene: TRBV4-1
d_gene: -
abundance: -
j_gene: TRBJ1-2
CDR3nt: TGCGCCAGCAGCCAAGATATGGCGGGGGGCCGGAGCAACTATGGCTACACCTTC
CDR3aa: CASSQDMAGGRSNYGYTF

v_gene: TRBV20-1
d_gene: -
abundance: few
j_gene: TRBJ2-7
CDR3nt: TGCAGTGCTAGTCACCCGGACAGAAAAGCGTACGAGCAGTACTTC
CDR3aa: CSASHPDRKAYEQYF

v_gene: TRBV9
d_gene: TRBD1
abundance: -
j_gene: TRBJ1-1
CDR3nt: TGTGCCAGCAGCGTACAGGGACAGATGAACACTGAAGCTTTCTTT
CDR3aa: CASSVQGQMNTEAFF

v_gene: TRBV28
d_gene: TRBD1
abundance: -
j_gene: TRBJ2-7
CDR3nt: TGTGCCAGCAGTTTAGGGGACAGCTACTACGAGCAGTACTTC
CDR3aa: CASSLGDSYYEQYF

v_gene: TRBV11-2
d_gene: -
abundance: -
j_gene: TRBJ2-3
CDR3nt: TGTGCCAGCAGCTTAGACGGGACTCCAGGAGATACGCAGTATTTT
CDR3aa: CASSLDGTPGDTQYF

v_gene: TRBV7-9
d_gene: -
abundance: -
j_gene: TRBJ2-7
CDR3nt: TGTGCCAGCAGCTCACCCCGAGGGGGGGCGCGGCGCGAGCAGTACTTC
CDR3aa: CASSSPRGGARREQYF

v_gene: TRBV5-1
d_gene: TRBD1
abundance: -
j_gene: TRBJ1-2
CDR3nt: TGCGCCAGCAGCTCCACAGGGGCTAACTATGGCTACACCTTC
CDR3aa: CASSSTGANYGYTF

v_gene: TRBV27
d_gene: -
abundance: -
j_gene: TRBJ2-2
CDR3nt: TGTGCCAGCACCCTGGTTGGAGGACAGAGCTACACCGGGGAGCTGTTTTTT
CDR3aa: CASTLVGGQSYTGELFF

v_gene: TRBV30
d_gene: TRBD1
abundance: few
j_gene: TRBJ1-1
CDR3nt: TGTGCCTGGGACGACAGGGCGCGGAACGGGAACACTGAAGCTTTCTTT
CDR3aa: CAWDDRARNGNTEAFF